This T cell receptor beta chain was sequenced during a study of Graves' ophthalmopathy and Graves' hyperthyroidism. This clonotype was seen a few times. Trimming cost V 8 bases and J 7 bases; bases outside gene matches: 13. In germline, CDR1 is SNHLY, CDR2 FYNNEI. This CDR3 comprises 15 residues. The study amplified TCR beta CDR3 regions using RNA transcripts. First-round RT-PCR with HTBI primers preceded a second-round multiplex PCR. TCRdb used MiXCR to reprocess the multiplex PCR reads, holding one entry per CDR3 protein. The profile covers 230,000 or so distinct CDR3 sequences, with 45% appearing a single time and about 45% taken by the ten largest. Ophthalmopathy donors showed moderate-to-severe activity, CAS ≥3, NOSPECS ≥4 and a duration under 3 months. The diagnosis was founded upon clinical symptoms, serum thyroxine, TRAb, thyroid ultrasound and orbital computed tomography.

The sequence came from an adult man with Graves' ophthalmopathy. The chain uses TRBV2 and TRBJ2-7, with 11 bases lining up with TRBD2. Sequenced: peripheral blood. CDR3 DNA sequence: TGTGCCAGCGTTCCGGGACTAGCGGCCCTCGGGGAGCAGTACTTC. It codes for CASVPGLAALGEQYF.